This entry is about one TCR beta chain. The germline V and J ends were trimmed by 5 bases and 7 bases, with 9 bases remaining between them. The CDR3 is 11 amino acids. Germline CDR1 and CDR2: DFQATT and SNEGSKA (reference sequence). These data come from a study of blood T cell repertoires in COVID-19. Study-wide context: Sites in the United States, Italy and Spain provided acute and convalescent COVID-19 samples.

Per the original methods: Estimation of nucleated cell counts was performed using reference gene primer amplification. Libraries were prepared by immunoSEQ multiplex PCR; TCRdb keeps only in-frame clonotypes and omits some of them. That table is the source of V, J and clone size, and D and trimming were worked out from the DNA. The table shows about 210,000 clones, with 92% occurring only once. The chain couples TRBV20-1 to TRBJ2-1; TRBD2 is a possible D gene (5 bases). The receptor was isolated from a man aged 30 to 39 with acute or convalescent COVID-19. The sample comprised peripheral blood. For the CDR3, the DNA is TGCAGTGCTCCAACTAGGAATGAGCAGTTCTTC. This encodes CSAPTRNEQFF.